This T cell receptor beta chain was recovered during a study of T cells in Graves' hyperthyroidism and ophthalmopathy (dated by TCRdb to the late 2010s). Some background on the complete study: Peripheral blood was collected at initial diagnosis, before any treatment. A discovery cohort of roughly 100 patients, roughly 43 with Graves' ophthalmopathy and 55 to 60 with stable Graves' hyperthyroidism, was used to find distinguishing TCR V-J signatures. Prospective prediction of ophthalmopathy was tested in an independent validation cohort consisting of some 20 hyperthyroidism patients and around 16 patients who later progressed to ophthalmopathy. The roughly 94 discovery patients were randomly divided into training and test sets at a 7:3 ratio. Thyroid tissue and blood T-cell repertoires from six or seven Graves' hyperthyroidism patients were also compared in the study. After sampling, hyperthyroidism patients received methimazole starting at 30 mg daily, and ophthalmopathy patients received high-dose intravenous methylprednisolone. TCR Vbeta CDR3 sequencing of roughly 140 peripheral blood samples (approximately 44 ophthalmopathy, about 75 hyperthyroidism and some 17 progressor patients) is reported in the paper.

Points the paper makes about the study in general: Ophthalmopathy was separated from stable hyperthyroidism by a 13 V-J signature model, with 85% to 90% sensitivity and about 81% specificity obtained in cross-validation and 80%/75% obtained in testing. In validation, progression to ophthalmopathy was predicted by the model with 65% to 71% sensitivity and approximately 78% specificity, a median of approximately 7.1 months before onset. No statistical method was used to fix the sample size in advance, and group allocation was not hidden from the investigators. Most expanded thyroid clonotypes (frequency above 0.001) were also detected in blood, suggesting blood repertoires may reflect thyroid immune responses.

TCR beta CDR3 regions were amplified from RNA transcripts. The TCR CDR3 was subjected to a first round of RT-PCR using the HTBI primer set and the Qiagen OneStep RT-PCR kit. A second multiplex PCR round built the libraries, followed by size selection and purification. Paired-end sequencing of the libraries was performed with 100 bp reads on an Illumina HiSeq2000. From the authors' description of their analysis: Raw data were processed with SOAPnuke, discarding reads with adapters, uncalled bases, mean Phred below 15, or no exact constant-primer or identifier match. COPE v1.2.5 was used to merge the high-quality paired reads, and each unique nucleotide sequence was defined as a clonotype. MiTCR v1.1 was used to align clonotypes to the IMGT TRBV, TRBD and TRBJ reference segments. The analysis included only V-J combinations with a frequency above 0.0001, which together covered 99.2% of the repertoires. A TCS score was defined as the ratio of F50 (clonal expansion) to E x V (chaos), with BLOSUM62-based TCRdist applied between CDR3 peptides within each V-J. Welch's t-statistics and random forest reduced fewer than 550 V-J features to around 14, which were used in a naive Bayes classifier (R e1071). Using fastp trimming at Q25 and MiXCR clonotype assembly, TCRdb reanalyzed the public sequencing data and kept in-frame beta chains. Each CDR3 protein appears once, grouped with its most common genes and DNA. The V and J calls and clone size are TCRdb's, not the authors'. The sample table holds more than 500,000 distinct CDR3 sequences, of which 15% to 20% were seen once. 25% to 30% of the sample goes to the ten largest clones.

In the ophthalmopathy patients, disease was moderately to severely active, with a Clinical Activity Score of 3 or more, a NOSPECS grade of 4 or more, and a duration of less than 3 months. Any patient with an uncontrolled infection, another autoimmune disease, pregnancy or lactation was excluded. Clinical symptoms, serum thyroxine and TRAb, thyroid ultrasound, and orbital computed tomography formed the basis for the diagnoses. PBMCs were isolated from 8 to 10 ml of fresh peripheral blood by Ficoll-Paque density gradient centrifugation. Trizol reagent was used to extract total RNA, and RNA quality was then checked on an Agilent 2100 Bioanalyzer. The germline V gene encodes CDR1 ENHRY and CDR2 SYGVKD. Here V drops 5 bases and J drops 8 bases, and the junction holds 14 bases not matched to any gene. Including cysteine and phenylalanine, the CDR3 has 16 amino acids. Of all the DNA, just the CDR3 is kept, 48 bases in frame from base 1.

This clonotype came up a few times. Its binding antigen is unknown. No per-base quality is available; no much larger clone lies one base away. Recombination connected TRBV10-3 to TRBJ2-1, and 8 bases in between align with TRBD2. This clonotype was obtained from a woman between 25 and 40 years old with Graves' ophthalmopathy. Sequencing was done on a sample of blood. Here the CDR3 is given as CAISKSGRGLADEQFF. The sequenced DNA is TGTGCCATCAGTAAGAGCGGGAGAGGGTTAGCCGATGAGCAGTTCTTC.